One sample yielded the 28 T cell receptor beta chains listed below, sequenced in a study of T-cell memory formation after mild COVID-19. TCRdb independently ran MiXCR on the 5' RACE reads; one entry per CDR3 protein. The sample contains 400,000 or so distinct CDR3 sequences, 15% to 25% of which appear only once. The specimen sequenced was PBMCs or a T cell subset sorted from them (not recorded which). These receptors came from an adult woman who had mild COVID-19 (a few samples of this study predate the infection). Cell type and time point are not known.

This rearrangement joins TRBV11-3 to TRBJ2-1; 9 nucleotides align to TRBD2. The CDR3 loop spans 14 amino acids. The J segment lost 8 bases and the V segment lost 3 bases, leaving 5 bases of the junction unmatched. CDR1 and CDR2 (germline): SGHNT, YENEEA. DNA of the CDR3: TGTGCCAGCAGCTTCAAGCGGGGGGAGGATGAGCAGTTCTTC. Protein sequence: CASSFKRGEDEQFF.

The rearrangement uses TRBV4-3 and TRBJ2-3; D uncertain. The CDR3 spans 15 residues. CDR1 is LGHNA, CDR2 YSLEER, per germline. V lost 1 base, J lost 6 bases, and 14 bases lay in between. Written as DNA, the CDR3 is TGCGCCAGCAGCCAAGCCCTCGGCAGACTGGATACGCAGTATTTT. Translation: CASSQALGRLDTQYF.

This clonotype was seen more than once but under ten times. CDR3 nucleotide sequence: TGTGCCAGCAGCGTAGGACGGCGGAGCGTCGAGCAGTACTTC. It yields the protein CASSVGRRSVEQYF. This chain connects TRBV9 to TRBJ2-7; D is ambiguous. Trimming removed 0 bases from V and 6 bases from J, with 13 bases in between. The CDR3 runs 14 residues. Per the germline V gene, CDR1 is SGDLS and CDR2 is YYNGEE. Complete variable domain (other parts from reference TRBV9 and TRBJ2-7): DSGVTQTPKHLITATGQRVTLRCSPRSGDLSVYWYQQSLDQGLQFLIQYYNGEERAKGNILERFSAQQFPDLHSELNLSSLELGDSALYFCASSVGRRSVEQYFGPGTRLTVT.

This clonotype has a handful of counts. The chain has TRBV12-3 or TRBV12-4 and TRBJ1-1, with TRBD1 matching 9 bases. This CDR3 has 13 amino acids. V was clipped by 3 bases and J by 11 bases; unmatched bases: 7. The CDR3 nucleotides are TGTGCCAGCAGTTTCGCTACAGGGGGCGCCGCTTTCTTT. As protein: CASSFATGGAAFF.

The V call is TRBV11-3, the J call TRBJ2-1, with D possibly TRBD1 on 6 matching bases. This CDR3 region has 14 residues. Germline loops: CDR1 SGHNT, CDR2 YENEEA. Between the trimmed V and J ends, which lost 6 bases and 5 bases, there was a span of 14 bases. The CDR3 region has the DNA TGTGCCAGCAGTGCGATTCAGGGGCACAATGAGCAGTTCTTC. Translated: CASSAIQGHNEQFF.

The chain combines TRBV12-3 or TRBV12-4 with TRBJ2-7; D is unclear. V lost 6 bases to trimming and J lost 4 bases, with 10 bases between them. The CDR3 covers 12 residues. The CDR3 nucleotides read TGTGCCAGCAGCTCGACAATTTACGAGCAGTACTTC. This sequence encodes CASSSTIYEQYF.

This chain connects TRBV7-8 to TRBJ1-1; D not certain. Trimming shortened V by 1 base and J by 1 base, and 10 bases separated the two germline ends. The CDR3 contains 15 residues. CDR1 and CDR2 from the germline V gene are SGHVS and FQNEAQ. CDR3: CASSLEVQPNTEAFF. CDR3 coding DNA: TGTGCCAGCAGCTTAGAGGTCCAGCCGAACACTGAAGCTTTCTTT.

The sample holds a few counts of this clonotype. V usage is TRBV6-5 and J usage is TRBJ2-1, with D unclear. CDR1 is MNHEY and CDR2 is SVGAGI in the germline V gene. The CDR3 loop spans 14 amino acids. V gave up 2 bases and J gave up 8 bases, with 13 bases separating them. The CDR3 protein is CASSYVFRGDEQFF. The CDR3 DNA reads TGTGCCAGCAGTTACGTCTTCCGTGGGGATGAGCAGTTCTTC.

This clonotype was seen a handful of times. The rearrangement links TRBV5-1 to TRBJ2-7, with D uncertain. The CDR3 extends over 16 amino acids. Germline CDR1 and CDR2: SGHRS and YFSETQ. V gave up 4 bases and J gave up 0 bases, with 17 bases separating them. The CDR3 sequence is CASSPGLSSSSYEQYF. CDR3 bases: TGCGCCAGCAGCCCGGGCCTTTCTTCCAGCTCCTACGAGCAGTACTTC.

V gene TRBV4-3 combines with J gene TRBJ2-4; 12 bases are shared with TRBD2. This CDR3 region has 15 residues. The germline V gene encodes CDR1 LGHNA and CDR2 YSLEER. The V and J ends lost 1 base and 8 bases, in that order; junction bases with no gene match: 3. The CDR3 is CASSQGSSGRDIQYF. CDR3 DNA: TGCGCCAGCAGCCAAGGATCTAGCGGGAGGGACATTCAGTACTTC.

The chain links TRBV5-4 to TRBJ2-1; D gene ambiguous. This CDR3 has 14 amino acids. Per germline, CDR1 SGHNT and CDR2 YYREEE (reference sequence). V lost 0 bases and J 5 bases, leaving 9 bases between the germline ends. CDR3 DNA sequence: TGTGCCAGCAGCTTGGGTGGGAAAGACAATGAGCAGTTCTTC. It encodes CASSLGGKDNEQFF.

The rearrangement joins TRBV5-1 to TRBJ1-2, with TRBD1 identical over 11 bases. The V gene end was trimmed by 4 bases and the J gene end by 7 bases; junction bases not matched to a gene: 3. Per the germline V gene, CDR1 is SGHRS and CDR2 is YFSETQ. This CDR3 has 13 residues. The CDR3 region is CASSKDRGPGYTF. The CDR3 nucleotides read TGCGCCAGCAGCAAGGACAGGGGGCCTGGCTACACCTTC.

J is TRBJ1-2 and V is TRBV24-1; D gene uncertain. The CDR3 covers 11 residues. V lost 1 base and J 8 bases, leaving 4 bases between the germline ends. Germline V gives CDR1 KGHDR, CDR2 SFDVKD. CDR3 sequence reads: CATSDFYGYTF. CDR3 nucleotide sequence: TGTGCCACCAGTGATTTCTACGGCTACACCTTC.

The rearrangement uses TRBV7-9 and TRBJ2-5; 7 bases fit TRBD1. This CDR3 has 13 residues. Germline V gene data show CDR1 as SEHNR and CDR2 as FQNEAQ (reference sequence). V shed 6 bases, J shed 4 bases, and the junction held 5 bases outside the gene matches. In DNA form, the CDR3 reads TGTGCCAGCAGACAAGACAGGGTAGAGACCCAGTACTTC. The encoded protein is CASRQDRVETQYF.

The chain links TRBV29-1 to TRBJ1-1; TRBD1 might be the D (5 bases). The CDR3 loop spans 12 amino acids. Germline lookup yields CDR1 SQVTM and CDR2 ANQGSEA. V lost 7 bases and J 1 base, leaving 10 bases between the germline ends. The CDR3 sequence: CSGGGWNTEAFF. CDR3 bases: TGCAGCGGGGGGGGGTGGAACACTGAAGCTTTCTTT.

The J gene is TRBJ2-2, the V gene TRBV7-3; possibly TRBD1 or TRBD2 for D (5 bases each). Trimming removed 5 bases from V and 5 bases from J, with 15 bases in between. CDR1 and CDR2 (germline): SGHTA, FQGTGA. The CDR3 length is 15 residues. CDR3: CASSTGLGDTGELFF. CDR3 nucleotides: TGTGCCAGCAGCACAGGACTCGGGGATACCGGGGAGCTGTTTTTT.

This clonotype turned up a few times. The chain employs TRBV5-1 and TRBJ2-5, with D uncertain. Germline CDR1 is SGHRS and CDR2 is YFSETQ. The CDR3 length is 14 residues. V was cut by 2 bases and J by 2 bases, with 10 bases left in between. CDR3 sequence (DNA): TGCGCCAGCAGCTTTAAGCCAGGACAAGAGACCCAGTACTTC. Its translation: CASSFKPGQETQYF.

The chain links TRBV20-1 to TRBJ2-7; D ambiguous. CDR3 size: 12 residues. CDR1 and CDR2 (germline): DFQATT, SNEGSKA (reference sequence). V lost 6 bases and J lost 4, with 13 bases in between. The CDR3 loop reads CSAKTLGYEQYF. The CDR3 DNA reads as TGCAGTGCCAAAACCCTAGGATACGAGCAGTACTTC.

This sequence joins TRBV13 and TRBJ2-3, with D hard to call. Germline V gene data show CDR1 as PRHDT and CDR2 as FYEKMQ (reference sequence). Trimming shortened V by 2 bases and J by 6 bases, and 15 bases separated the two germline ends. The CDR3 runs to 15 residues. Written as DNA, the CDR3 is TGTGCCAGCAGCTTATTCTCCCATAGCAGGGATACGCAGTATTTT. Encoded protein: CASSLFSHSRDTQYF.

The sample holds a few counts of this clonotype. The gene calls are TRBV18 and TRBJ1-4; D gene ambiguous. V lost 3 bases and J lost 5, with 7 bases in between. The germline V gene has CDR1 KGHSH and CDR2 LQKENI. The CDR3 is 13 amino acids. CDR3 in DNA: TGTGCCAGCTCACCCATAGAAAATGAAAAACTGTTTTTT. It codes for CASSPIENEKLFF. Using reference TRBV18 and TRBJ1-4 for the parts outside the CDR3, the full variable domain is NAGVMQNPRHLVRRRGQEARLRCSPMKGHSHVYWYRQLPEEGLKFMVYLQKENIIDESGMPKERFSAEFPKEGPSILRIQQVVRGDSAAYFCASSPIENEKLFFGSGTQLSVL.

The genes are TRBV20-1 and TRBJ1-2, with TRBD1 identical over 7 bases. Trimming removed 6 bases from V and 5 bases from J; junction bases left unmatched: 9. CDR3 size: 13 residues. Germline assignment: CDR1 DFQATT and CDR2 SNEGSKA (reference sequence). The CDR3 reads CSAYGGGGYGYTF. In DNA form, the CDR3 reads TGCAGTGCCTATGGAGGGGGCGGATATGGCTACACCTTC.

In its sample, this clonotype was seen a few times. This sequence joins TRBV7-6 and TRBJ1-1; D may be TRBD1 (5 bases). The CDR3 length is 14 residues. V gave up 5 bases and J gave up 6 bases, with 16 bases separating them. Germline CDR1 SGHVS, CDR2 FNYEAQ. In DNA form, the CDR3 reads TGTGCCAGCAGCCCCCGGGGGGGTTGGTCTGAAGCTTTCTTT. Protein sequence: CASSPRGGWSEAFF.

V is TRBV9 and J is TRBJ2-7, with D unclear. This CDR3 spans 15 amino acids. Deletions cut 0 bases from V and 2 bases from J, with 12 bases between. The germline V gene encodes CDR1 SGDLS and CDR2 YYNGEE. For the CDR3, the DNA is TGTGCCAGCAGCGTAGGCCACACAACGACCTACGAGCAGTACTTC. Encoded protein: CASSVGHTTTYEQYF.

The V and J genes are TRBV7-6 and TRBJ2-1; D gene ambiguous. This CDR3 is 14 amino acids long. V lost 0 bases to trimming and J lost 2 bases, with 5 bases between them. CDR1 and CDR2 (germline): SGHVS, FNYEAQ. Here the CDR3 DNA reads TGTGCCAGCAGCTTAGCTCCCACCTACAATGAGCAGTTCTTC. It is translated as CASSLAPTYNEQFF.

This clonotype was counted only a few times. The chain joins TRBV12-3 or TRBV12-4 to TRBJ2-1, with TRBD1 matching 7 bases. The CDR3 extends over 14 amino acids. V trimming: 4 bases; J trimming: 7 bases; junction bases outside the gene matches: 7. The CDR3 nucleotides read TGTGCCAGCAGTTCCCCGGGACAGTTTAATGAGCAGTTCTTC. Its protein is CASSSPGQFNEQFF.

This clonotype has a handful of counts. This sequence joins TRBV5-1 and TRBJ2-2, with D possibly matching TRBD1 (6 bases). The V end lost 0 bases, the J end lost 2 bases, and 11 bases lay between the germline ends. There are 16 residues in the CDR3. CDR1 is SGHRS, CDR2 YFSETQ, per germline. CDR3 sequence (DNA): TGCGCCAGCAGCTTGGTTGAGGGGGTCAACACCGGGGAGCTGTTTTTT. It encodes CASSLVEGVNTGELFF.

The chain recombines TRBV18 with TRBJ2-7, with D maybe TRBD1 (6 bases). The germline CDR1 and CDR2 sequences are KGHSH and LQKENI. Trimming took 1 base from V and 12 from J, leaving 31 bases between them. This CDR3 has 18 residues. This CDR3 reads CASSPLRTVWREYPDLYF. CDR3 sequence (DNA): TGTGCCAGCTCACCACTTAGGACAGTCTGGAGAGAATACCCGGATTTGTACTTC.

The chain couples TRBV20-1 to TRBJ2-1; TRBD2 aligns across 7 bases. The CDR3 runs 15 residues. J lost 4 bases, V lost 0 bases, and 6 bases had no gene match. CDR1 and CDR2 from the germline V gene are DFQATT and SNEGSKA (reference sequence). Here the CDR3 DNA reads TGCAGTGCTAGAGATCCCCCTAGCGGATACAATGAGCAGTTCTTC. This encodes CSARDPPSGYNEQFF.